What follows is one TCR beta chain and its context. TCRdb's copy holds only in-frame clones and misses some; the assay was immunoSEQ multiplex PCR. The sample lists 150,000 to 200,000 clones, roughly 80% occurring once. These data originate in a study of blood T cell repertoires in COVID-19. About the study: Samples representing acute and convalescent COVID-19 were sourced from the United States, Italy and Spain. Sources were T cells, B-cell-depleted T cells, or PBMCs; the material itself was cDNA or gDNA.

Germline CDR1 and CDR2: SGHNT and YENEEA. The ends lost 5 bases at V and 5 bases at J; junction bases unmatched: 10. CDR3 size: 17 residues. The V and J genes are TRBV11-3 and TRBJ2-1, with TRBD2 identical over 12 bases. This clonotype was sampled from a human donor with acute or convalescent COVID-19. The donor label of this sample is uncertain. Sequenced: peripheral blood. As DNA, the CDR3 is TGTGCCAGCAGCCCCAGGACTAGCGGGACTCCGGACAATGAGCAGTTCTTC. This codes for CASSPRTSGTPDNEQFF.